The T cell receptor (beta chain) described here comes from a study of blood T cell repertoires in COVID-19. Study as a whole: PBMCs, B-cell-depleted T cells, or T cells provided the cDNA or gDNA that made up the material.

CDR1 is SEHNR and CDR2 is FQNEAQ in the germline V gene (reference sequence). Trimming took off 1 base at V and 4 bases at J, with 10 bases between the two ends. The CDR3 loop spans 14 amino acids. Only in-frame clones appear in the TCRdb table, and some are missing; sequencing was by immunoSEQ multiplex PCR. The table includes under 85,000 clones, roughly 90% detected once. This chain connects TRBV7-9 to TRBJ1-1; perhaps TRBD1 as D (6 bases). The clonotype was recovered from a man in his 70s with acute or convalescent COVID-19. The sequencing sample was made of peripheral blood. The CDR3 nucleotides are TGTGCCAGCAGCTTAGAAGGGGGAAGCACTGAAGCTTTCTTT. Residues: CASSLEGGSTEAFF.